This TCR beta chain was identified during a study of blood T cell repertoires in COVID-19. For the study at large: The cDNA or gDNA used as material had been derived from T cells, B-cell-depleted T cells, or PBMCs.

All recovered Cohort 3 donors got two negative PCRs, got clearance, or saw symptom resolution. Per the original methods: Amplification of reference gene primers was used by the study to estimate nucleated cell counts. Only in-frame clones appear in the TCRdb table, and some are missing; sequencing was by immunoSEQ multiplex PCR. Clone size and V and J calls were adopted from that table, with D and trimming inferred from the DNA. The sample shows 110,000 to 150,000 clones, around 85% of them seen only once. The source of this sequence is a woman aged 35 to 49 who had recovered from COVID-19. The specimen was PBMCs or T cells enriched from blood (not recorded which).

Here the CDR3 DNA reads TGTGCCTGGAGTGTACTCGGGACAGGGGATTCACCCCTCCACTTT. This gives the protein CAWSVLGTGDSPLHF. The genes are TRBV30 and TRBJ1-6, with 10 nucleotides matching TRBD1. After removal of 0 bases from V and 8 bases from J, the junction contained 4 bases not matched to a gene. The length of the CDR3 is 15 residues. Germline lookup yields CDR1 GTSNPN and CDR2 SVGIG (reference sequence).